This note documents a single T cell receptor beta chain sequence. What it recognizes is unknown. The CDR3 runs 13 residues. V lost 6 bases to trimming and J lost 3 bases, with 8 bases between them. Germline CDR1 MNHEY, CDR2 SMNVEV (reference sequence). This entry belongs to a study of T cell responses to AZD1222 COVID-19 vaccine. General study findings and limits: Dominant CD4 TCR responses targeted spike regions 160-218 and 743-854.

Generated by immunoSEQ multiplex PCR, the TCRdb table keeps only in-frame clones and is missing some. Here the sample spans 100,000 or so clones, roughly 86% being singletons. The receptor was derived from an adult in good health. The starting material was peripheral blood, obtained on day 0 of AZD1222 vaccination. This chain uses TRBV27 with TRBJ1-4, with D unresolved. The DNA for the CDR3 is TGTGCCAGCAGACACCGGGCTAATGAAAAACTGTTTTTT. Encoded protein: CASRHRANEKLFF.